A single sample gave rise to the 29 T cell receptor beta chains below, sequenced in a study of post-analysis software for immune sequencing data. Findings and caveats of the study: Patients carried 4 or 5 TRBV segments more frequently than controls did, and TRBV5-6, TRBV5-1 and TRBV20-1 were among them.

Tagging with unique molecular identifiers was a feature of the TCR beta cDNA libraries. TCRdb itself ran the PCR reads through MiXCR, one entry per CDR3 protein. The sample contains roughly 870,000 distinct CDR3 sequences, roughly 50% of which appear only once. These receptors lack a known antigen. Input material: blood. The receptors originated from a girl between 5 and 17 years old with multiple sclerosis.

This clonotype was observed a handful of times. The genes are TRBV3-1 and TRBJ1-2; the D gene is possibly TRBD1 (5 bases). V was cut by 1 base and J by 0 bases, with 6 bases left in between. This CDR3 is built from 14 residues. Germline V gene data show CDR1 as LGHDT and CDR2 as YNNKEL (reference sequence). The CDR3 protein is CASSQGTSNYGYTF. The CDR3 nucleotides read TGTGCCAGCAGCCAAGGGACATCTAACTATGGCTACACCTTC.

This clonotype was seen only a few times. This rearrangement joins TRBV28 to TRBJ2-1; D remains unclear. The CDR3 sequence is 13 residues long. The ends were cut back, 4 bases at V and 7 bases at J, with 11 bases in the middle. Germline loops: CDR1 MDHEN, CDR2 SYDVKM. CDR3 DNA: TGTGCCAGCAGTTCGTGGAGTTCGAATGAGCAGTTCTTC. It translates to CASSSWSSNEQFF.

This CDR3 reads CASSERGGKSSETQYF. In nucleotides, the CDR3 is TGTGCCAGCAGCGAGAGGGGGGGCAAATCTTCAGAGACCCAGTACTTC. The chain combines TRBV9 with TRBJ2-5; TRBD2 is a possible D gene (7 bases). Germline-derived CDR1 and CDR2 are SGDLS and YYNGEE. The CDR3 totals 16 residues. V dropped 3 bases and J dropped 4 bases, with 19 bases sitting between them.

V usage is TRBV18 and J usage is TRBJ2-3, with TRBD2 matching over 8 bases. CDR3 length: 16 amino acids. Germline-derived CDR1 and CDR2 are KGHSH and LQKENI. J lost 3 bases, V lost 4 bases, and 9 bases had no gene match. CDR3 nucleotides: TGTGCCAGCTCACTCCCCGGGACTAGACGGACAGATACGCAGTATTTT. Translating it yields CASSLPGTRRTDTQYF.

The chain recombines TRBV2 with TRBJ2-1; D might be TRBD1 (6 bases). Deletions cut 5 bases from V and 9 bases from J, with 17 bases between. The CDR3 runs 14 residues. The germline V gene encodes CDR1 SNHLY and CDR2 FYNNEI. CDR3 DNA sequence: TGTGCCAGCAGTCCGGGACATCATTATGGTGAGCAGTTCTTC. Translation: CASSPGHHYGEQFF.

The chain links TRBV30 to TRBJ2-5; tentatively, D is TRBD1 or TRBD2 (5 bases each). The DNA end lines up better with TRBJ2-7; the J call may be wrong. The CDR3 consists of 16 residues. CDR1 and CDR2 (germline): GTSNPN, SVGIG (reference sequence). CDR3: CAWSPTGGSLIYEQYF. The CDR3 DNA reads as TGTGCCTGGAGTCCTACAGGAGGATCCCTGATCTACGAGCAGTACTTC.

This rearrangement joins TRBV30 to TRBJ2-7; D is possibly TRBD1 (7 bases). Germline V gene data show CDR1 as GTSNPN and CDR2 as SVGIG (reference sequence). V dropped 3 bases and J dropped 10 bases, with 19 bases sitting between them. The CDR3 contains 13 residues. This chain's CDR3 is CAWSLGQAGSQYF. In DNA, the CDR3 is TGTGCCTGGAGCTTAGGACAGGCGGGATCCCAGTACTTC.

This clonotype has a single count. The chain employs TRBV10-3 and TRBJ2-7; the match to TRBD1 covers 9 bases. The CDR3 extends over 16 amino acids. The ends lost 6 bases at V and 2 bases at J; junction bases unmatched: 11. The V gene's germline CDR1 is ENHRY and CDR2 SYGVKD. As DNA, the CDR3 is TGTGCCATCAGGGGTCCCGGGGGACAGGGAACCTACGAGCAGTACTTC. This gives the protein CAIRGPGGQGTYEQYF.

This clonotype was observed a few times. The chain links TRBV20-1 to TRBJ2-1; 10 bases match TRBD1. Germline loops: CDR1 DFQATT, CDR2 SNEGSKA (reference sequence). The V gene end was trimmed by 0 bases and the J gene end by 6 bases; junction bases not matched to a gene: 8. The CDR3 is 16 residues long. CDR3 in amino acids: CSARDPGQGNGNEQFF. The CDR3, as DNA: TGCAGTGCTAGAGACCCGGGACAGGGGAATGGCAATGAGCAGTTCTTC.

A single count supports this clonotype. V usage is TRBV10-3 and J usage is TRBJ2-7; 7 nucleotides agree with TRBD1. The germline gives CDR1 ENHRY, CDR2 SYGVKD. Losses at the gene ends were 6 bases for V and 0 bases for J; bases not matched to a gene: 5. The CDR3 runs 14 residues. The CDR3: CAISDRVSSYEQYF. The DNA of the CDR3 is TGTGCCATCAGCGACAGGGTAAGCTCCTACGAGCAGTACTTC.

This sequence joins TRBV7-9 and TRBJ2-3; 11 positions match TRBD2. Germline values: CDR1 SEHNR, CDR2 FQNEAQ (reference sequence). With V trimmed by 3 bases and J by 2 bases, 7 bases remained unmatched. The CDR3 totals 17 residues. Here the CDR3 reads CASSFNLAGGPTDTQYF. The DNA for the CDR3 is TGTGCCAGCAGCTTTAATTTAGCGGGAGGGCCCACAGATACGCAGTATTTT.

The chain recombines TRBV25-1 with TRBJ2-7; 7 bases fit TRBD2. J was trimmed by 1 base and V by 6 bases; bases with no gene match: 6. The CDR3 totals 14 residues. Germline V gene sequence: CDR1 MGHDK, CDR2 SYGVNS. For the CDR3, the DNA is TGTGCCAGCAGGGAGGGAGGGGTTTCCTACGAGCAGTACTTC. Amino acid sequence: CASREGGVSYEQYF.

The rearrangement links TRBV6-5 to TRBJ2-1; 8 bases are shared with TRBD2. The junction had 5 bases not matched to a gene; V was cut back by 6 bases and J by 1 base. The CDR3 consists of 15 residues. Germline assignment: CDR1 MNHEY and CDR2 SVGAGI. CDR3 DNA sequence: TGTGCCAGCAGCCTTAGCGGGATATCCTACAATGAGCAGTTCTTC. Its translation: CASSLSGISYNEQFF.

The chain joins TRBV6-2 or TRBV6-3 to TRBJ2-7; D is unresolved. The J call could be wrong; TRBJ2-5 is a better fit for the DNA end. The germline gives CDR1 MNHEY, CDR2 SVGEGT. The CDR3 covers 15 residues. In nucleotides, the CDR3 is TGTGCCAGCAGTTACTCAGGGCCCCCAGGAGAGACCCAGTACTTC. It codes for CASSYSGPPGETQYF.

This clonotype was detected a few times. The rearrangement joins TRBV12-5 to TRBJ2-3; perhaps D is TRBD1 or TRBD2 (6 bases each). The CDR3 totals 15 residues. The V and J ends lost 1 base and 1 base respectively, with 9 bases between them. Germline CDR1 LGHNT, CDR2 FRNRAP. CDR3 DNA sequence: TGTGCTAGTGGTTTGGGGGGGGCAGGCACAGATACGCAGTATTTT. This translates into CASGLGGAGTDTQYF.

This clonotype came up a few times. The CDR3 nucleotides read TGTGCCAGCAGCTTAGGACAAAACATTCAGTACTTC. It is translated as CASSLGQNIQYF. The chain couples TRBV7-9 to TRBJ2-4; D is unclear. V shed 1 base and J shed 5 bases, with 3 bases lying between them. Germline loops: CDR1 SEHNR, CDR2 FQNEAQ (reference sequence). The CDR3 has 12 residues.

This clonotype has a handful of counts. This chain joins TRBV20-1 and TRBJ1-5; D might be TRBD1 (5 bases). The germline V gene encodes CDR1 DFQATT and CDR2 SNEGSKA (reference sequence). The V end lost 1 base, the J end lost 0 bases, and 10 bases lay between the germline ends. The CDR3 sequence is 15 residues long. The CDR3 bases are TGCAGTGCTAGAGTGAACAGGCATAGCAATCAGCCCCAGCATTTT. Amino acids: CSARVNRHSNQPQHF.

The rearrangement links TRBV18 to TRBJ2-7; 7 bases fit TRBD2. This CDR3 comprises 15 residues. V shed 3 bases, J shed 4 bases, and the junction held 9 bases outside the gene matches. The germline CDR1 and CDR2 sequences are KGHSH and LQKENI. DNA of the CDR3: TGTGCCAGCTCACCCTCCGGACTAGGGGAATACGAGCAGTACTTC. Protein: CASSPSGLGEYEQYF.

The gene calls are TRBV29-1 and TRBJ2-5, with 9 nucleotides matching TRBD2. The J call may not be correct, given that the DNA end is closer to TRBJ2-7. The CDR3 consists of 15 residues. Germline V gene data show CDR1 as SQVTM and CDR2 as ANQGSEA. CDR3 region: CSVERNGGRANEQYF. As DNA, the CDR3 is TGCAGCGTTGAACGGAATGGCGGGAGGGCCAACGAGCAGTACTTC.

Remarks on this clonotype: The junction differs from germline at one of its ends, possibly a read error. This sequence joins TRBV7-6 and TRBJ1-6, with D tentatively TRBD1 (5 bases). This CDR3 has 14 amino acids. Germline V gives CDR1 SGHVS, CDR2 FNYEAQ. CDR3 nucleotide sequence: TGTGCCGGCAGCTTCGGGACGGTCGATTCACCCCTCCACTTT. This gives the protein CAGSFGTVDSPLHF.

J is TRBJ2-5 and V is TRBV7-9, with D possibly called TRBD1 or TRBD2 (6 bases each). The better agreement between TRBJ2-7 and the DNA end casts doubt on the J call. CDR1 and CDR2 from the germline V gene are SEHNR and FQNEAQ (reference sequence). CDR3 length: 17 amino acids. In DNA, the CDR3 is TGTGCCAGCAGCCACGGAGGGGGGACACGGAAAAGGGACGAGCAGTACTTC. Encoded protein: CASSHGGGTRKRDEQYF.

This chain joins TRBV9 and TRBJ2-1; the match to TRBD2 covers 7 bases. CDR3 length: 16 residues. CDR1 is SGDLS and CDR2 is YYNGEE in the germline V gene. Germline trimming cut 4 bases from V and 5 bases from J; bases unmatched to any gene: 12. The CDR3 spells CASSPRLVAGDNEQFF. The DNA of the CDR3 is TGTGCCAGCAGCCCGCGACTGGTAGCGGGTGACAATGAGCAGTTCTTC. Full variable domain (remainder filled in from reference TRBV9 and TRBJ2-1): DSGVTQTPKHLITATGQRVTLRCSPRSGDLSVYWYQQSLDQGLQFLIQYYNGEERAKGNILERFSAQQFPDLHSELNLSSLELGDSALYFCASSPRLVAGDNEQFFGPGTRLTVL.

The chain recombines TRBV5-8 with TRBJ2-7; D is perhaps TRBD1 (5 bases). Germline V lookup: CDR1 SGHTS, CDR2 YDEGEE. V gave up 7 bases and J gave up 8 bases, with 19 bases separating them. This CDR3 has 13 residues. DNA for the CDR3: TGTGCCAGCCCAGCAGGTAGGGGTTCGAAGCAGTACTTC. This codes for CASPAGRGSKQYF. The whole variable domain, filled in from reference TRBV5-8 and TRBJ2-7, reads EAGVTQSPTHLIKTRGQQATLRCSPISGHTSVYWYQQALGLGLQFLLWYDEGEERNRGNFPPRFSGRQFPNYSSELNVNALELEDSALYLCASPAGRGSKQYFGPGTRLTVT.

The rearrangement links TRBV12-3 or TRBV12-4 to TRBJ2-6; D might be TRBD1 (6 bases). This CDR3 region has 17 residues. Trimming removed 4 bases at V and 0 bases at J, with 13 bases between. CDR3 in DNA: TGTGCCAGCAGTTCCCGGGACACCAGCTCTGGGGCCAACGTCCTGACTTTC. This codes for CASSSRDTSSGANVLTF.

This clonotype was observed a few times. The V and J genes are TRBV5-1 and TRBJ2-1; 7 nucleotides agree with TRBD1. The assigned J gene may be wrong: the sequence end matches TRBJ2-7 better. The CDR3 extends over 16 amino acids. Germline V gives CDR1 SGHRS, CDR2 YFSETQ. The CDR3: CASSLAGTVDYNEQYF. CDR3 in DNA: TGCGCCAGCAGCTTGGCCGGGACAGTAGATTACAATGAGCAGTACTTC.

The chain couples TRBV14 to TRBJ2-5, with TRBD1 as a possible D gene (7 bases). The CDR3 loop spans 14 amino acids. V gave up 5 bases and J gave up 5 bases, with 15 bases separating them. In germline, CDR1 is SGHDN, CDR2 FVKESK. The chain's CDR3 is CASSKEGQRETQYF. CDR3 sequence (DNA): TGTGCCAGCAGCAAGGAGGGACAGCGCGAGACCCAGTACTTC.

This chain uses TRBV25-1 with TRBJ2-4; perhaps TRBD1 as D (6 bases). The germline gives CDR1 MGHDK, CDR2 SYGVNS. The length of the CDR3 is 14 residues. Trimming shortened V by 2 bases and J by 13 bases, and 18 bases separated the two germline ends. In DNA form, the CDR3 reads TGTGCCAGCAGTGAACCAGGGGAGTACTACGGGCAGTACTTC. This codes for CASSEPGEYYGQYF.

The chain combines TRBV25-1 with TRBJ2-2; 7 bases match TRBD1. The germline CDR1 and CDR2 sequences are MGHDK and SYGVNS. The CDR3 runs 15 residues. Trimming took 8 bases from V and 4 from J; bases not matched to a gene: 10. Written as DNA, the CDR3 is TGTGCCAGCGCTGTGACGGACAGGTCCACCGGGGAGCTGTTTTTT. Its translation is CASAVTDRSTGELFF.

The rearrangement links TRBV3-1 to TRBJ2-1; D gene unclear. With 1 base removed from V and 8 bases from J, the gap between germline ends came to 12 bases. Germline V lookup: CDR1 LGHDT, CDR2 YNNKEL (reference sequence). There are 14 residues in the CDR3. The CDR3 nucleotides are TGTGCCAGCAGCCAAGTTCCTAGTTCCGATGAGCAGTTCTTC. Translating it yields CASSQVPSSDEQFF.